This TCR beta chain was recorded in a study of blood T cell repertoires in COVID-19. TCRdb's table, derived via immunoSEQ multiplex PCR, lists solely in-frame clones and lacks some. Here the sample spans about 36,000 clones, approximately 78% being singletons. The sequence derives from a human donor in a cohort sampled during active or convalescent COVID-19. The donor label of this sample is uncertain. The sequencing input was peripheral blood.

The CDR3 sequence: CASSLALAGAGEQFF. For the CDR3, the DNA is TGTGCCAGCAGCTTAGCCCTAGCGGGAGCAGGGGAGCAGTTCTTC. This chain uses TRBV11-2 with TRBJ2-1, with TRBD2 matching over 10 bases. CDR3 size: 15 residues. The germline CDR1 and CDR2 sequences are SGHAT and FQNNGV. The J segment lost 10 bases and the V segment lost 1 base, leaving 7 bases of the junction unmatched. The whole variable domain, remainder taken from reference TRBV11-2 and TRBJ2-1, is EAGVAQSPRYKIIEKRQSVAFWCNPISGHATLYWYQQILGQGPKLLIQFQNNGVVDDSQLPKDRFSAERLKGVDSTLKIQPAKLEDSAVYLCASSLALAGAGEQFFGPGTRLTVL.